This T cell receptor (beta chain) was sequenced for a study of T cell responses to AZD1222 COVID-19 vaccine. General study findings and limits: Sampling captured repertoires only after the peak T cell response. Spike-specific TCR breadth and depth rose after two AZD1222 doses. AZD1222 recipients seropositive at baseline numbered only 5 or 6.

In germline, CDR1 is LGHDT, CDR2 YNNKEL (reference sequence). This CDR3 comprises 15 residues. Between the trimmed V and J ends, which lost 4 bases and 3 bases, there was a span of 15 bases. Only in-frame clones appear in the TCRdb table, and some are missing; sequencing was by immunoSEQ multiplex PCR. The sample contains about 91,000 clones, roughly 84% of which appear only once. In the case of this clone: Its antigen is unknown.

The rearrangement links TRBV3-1 (or the pseudogene TRBV3-2) to TRBJ1-2; a weak D match, TRBD1 (6 bases). The sequenced sample was peripheral blood, obtained on day 0 of AZD1222 vaccination. The clonotype originates from an adult in good health. CDR3 residues: CASSLTGRRHYGYTF. The CDR3 region has the DNA TGTGCCAGCAGCCTTACAGGGCGCCGACACTATGGCTACACCTTC.